These T cell receptor beta chains were read from a single sample in a study of cytomegalovirus exposure and HLA in healthy donors. Profiling relied on immunoSEQ multiplex PCR, and the TCRdb table lists in-frame clones only, not all of them. The sample records around 62,000 clones, 80% to 90% being singletons. The specimen sequenced was PBMCs. These TCRs come from a woman under 40 in good health and CMV-seronegative. Both conserved end residues are trimmed from each CDR3. Fields, in order: CDR3 length, V gene, J gene, CDR3 protein.

cdr3_length: 13; v_call: TRBV11-2; j_call: TRBJ1-3; cdr3_aa: ASSLDLTEGNTIY
cdr3_length: 13; v_call: TRBV6-6; j_call: TRBJ1-2; cdr3_aa: ASRPIRGDYYGYT
cdr3_length: 11; v_call: TRBV6-1; j_call: TRBJ1-1; cdr3_aa: ASSWGEGTEAF
cdr3_length: 11; v_call: TRBV9; j_call: TRBJ1-2; cdr3_aa: ASSPTGAGGYT
cdr3_length: 9; v_call: TRBV10-1; j_call: TRBJ2-3; cdr3_aa: ASSVSDTQY
cdr3_length: 12; v_call: TRBV19; j_call: TRBJ1-1; cdr3_aa: ASAVTGGLTEAF
cdr3_length: 10; v_call: TRBV10-3; j_call: TRBJ2-1; cdr3_aa: ATSGVDNEQF
cdr3_length: 13; v_call: TRBV15; j_call: TRBJ1-2; cdr3_aa: ATSRELQANYGYT
cdr3_length: 14; v_call: TRBV11-2; j_call: TRBJ1-1; cdr3_aa: ASSLARTAMNTEAF
cdr3_length: 13; v_call: TRBV6-5; j_call: TRBJ1-2; cdr3_aa: ASMTHRGFLEGYT
cdr3_length: 13; v_call: TRBV19; j_call: TRBJ1-4; cdr3_aa: ASSISGATNEKLF
cdr3_length: 15; v_call: TRBV23-1; j_call: TRBJ1-5; cdr3_aa: ASSARTGRRTDQPQH
cdr3_length: 14; v_call: TRBV18; j_call: TRBJ1-1; cdr3_aa: ASSPPAGGLVTEAF
cdr3_length: 13; v_call: TRBV4-1; j_call: TRBJ1-4; cdr3_aa: ASSQGRGINEKLF
cdr3_length: 12; v_call: TRBV7-9; j_call: TRBJ1-1; cdr3_aa: AGSTTGGVSEAF
cdr3_length: 15; v_call: TRBV28; j_call: TRBJ1-4; cdr3_aa: ASSPMDGTDWRGKLF
cdr3_length: 14; v_call: TRBV7-2; j_call: TRBJ2-1; cdr3_aa: ASSHGGLAGGNEQF
cdr3_length: 13; v_call: TRBV9; j_call: TRBJ1-4; cdr3_aa: ASSVGAATNEKLF
cdr3_length: 11; v_call: TRBV18; j_call: TRBJ1-3; cdr3_aa: ASSLPGGNTIY
cdr3_length: 16; v_call: TRBV5-8; j_call: TRBJ2-5; cdr3_aa: ASSSRIPGQGFQETQY
cdr3_length: 14; v_call: TRBV5-1; j_call: TRBJ1-1; cdr3_aa: ASSLVNREGDTEAF
cdr3_length: 10; v_call: TRBV29-1; j_call: TRBJ2-5; cdr3_aa: SVEQAEETQY
cdr3_length: 13; v_call: TRBV6-1; j_call: TRBJ1-1; cdr3_aa: ASSELTGSNTEAF
cdr3_length: 10; v_call: TRBV29-1; j_call: TRBJ1-1; cdr3_aa: SVGGRGTEAF
cdr3_length: 13; v_call: TRBV29-1; j_call: TRBJ2-3; cdr3_aa: SVESSGLPTDTQY
cdr3_length: 13; v_call: TRBV19; j_call: TRBJ1-6; cdr3_aa: ASSIGQGGASPLH
cdr3_length: 10; v_call: TRBV25-1; j_call: TRBJ1-2; cdr3_aa: ASSQSQGGYT
cdr3_length: 12; v_call: TRBV5-5; j_call: TRBJ1-1; cdr3_aa: ASSMDMANTEAF
cdr3_length: 13; v_call: TRBV4-3; j_call: TRBJ2-1; cdr3_aa: ASSQAIIPYNEQF
cdr3_length: 13; v_call: TRBV11-1; j_call: TRBJ2-6; cdr3_aa: ASSLAGTGANVLT
cdr3_length: 14; v_call: TRBV28; j_call: TRBJ1-5; cdr3_aa: ASSLSLGQGDQPQH
cdr3_length: 14; v_call: TRBV7-2; j_call: TRBJ2-5; cdr3_aa: ASSLRGGAHQETQY
cdr3_length: 14; v_call: TRBV4-1; j_call: TRBJ2-5; cdr3_aa: ASSQEKTADRGTQY
cdr3_length: 12; v_call: TRBV2; j_call: TRBJ2-5; cdr3_aa: ASSLDRGRETQY
cdr3_length: 13; v_call: TRBV2; j_call: TRBJ1-1; cdr3_aa: ATSHLQGMNTEAF
cdr3_length: 19; v_call: TRBV7-6; j_call: TRBJ2-5; cdr3_aa: ASSLPVGQGTNRGDSETQY
cdr3_length: 15; v_call: TRBV27; j_call: TRBJ2-7; cdr3_aa: ASSSFYGQGRPYEQY
cdr3_length: 14; v_call: TRBV4-3; j_call: TRBJ2-5; cdr3_aa: ASSQGPSGGMETQY
cdr3_length: 15; v_call: TRBV5-4; j_call: TRBJ1-4; cdr3_aa: ASSFSGPGATNEKLF
cdr3_length: 14; v_call: TRBV7-8; j_call: TRBJ2-1; cdr3_aa: ASSPYRGGSYNEQF
cdr3_length: 14; v_call: TRBV27; j_call: TRBJ2-3; cdr3_aa: ASRLTSGGAGDTQY
cdr3_length: 12; v_call: TRBV30; j_call: TRBJ1-1; cdr3_aa: AWRKLRLSAEAF
cdr3_length: 13; v_call: TRBV28; j_call: TRBJ2-7; cdr3_aa: ASSSPGTGKYEQY
cdr3_length: 13; v_call: TRBV27; j_call: -; cdr3_aa: ASSLTSGGAYEQY
cdr3_length: 15; v_call: TRBV11-3; j_call: TRBJ1-4; cdr3_aa: ASSLSGDSQTYEKLF
cdr3_length: 10; v_call: TRBV29-1; j_call: TRBJ2-1; cdr3_aa: SVEQAYNEQF
cdr3_length: 13; v_call: TRBV6-1; j_call: TRBJ2-6; cdr3_aa: ASRAGGSGADVLT
cdr3_length: 12; v_call: TRBV27; j_call: TRBJ1-1; cdr3_aa: ASSSSQGVTEAF
cdr3_length: 12; v_call: TRBV7-2; j_call: TRBJ2-2; cdr3_aa: ASSRGGDTGELF
cdr3_length: 13; v_call: TRBV6-1; j_call: TRBJ2-5; cdr3_aa: ATALYGRGQETQY
cdr3_length: 15; v_call: TRBV5-4; j_call: TRBJ2-3; cdr3_aa: ASSKSRQGARTDTQY
cdr3_length: 14; v_call: TRBV5-1; j_call: TRBJ1-4; cdr3_aa: ASSVRDSSRNEKLF
cdr3_length: 14; v_call: TRBV10-3; j_call: TRBJ2-5; cdr3_aa: AISGQGLAGQETQY
cdr3_length: 12; v_call: TRBV19; j_call: TRBJ1-1; cdr3_aa: ASKQGQENTEAF
cdr3_length: 12; v_call: TRBV4-3; j_call: -; cdr3_aa: ASSPSYLPHEQY